These T cell receptor beta chains were read from a single sample in a study of blood T cells in healthy people across ages. MiXCR, applied by TCRdb to the 5' RACE reads, yields one record per CDR3 protein. Of about 1.1 million distinct CDR3 sequences detected, roughly two fifths appear once; the ten largest clones hold approximately 14%. Sequences were obtained from blood. The source of these receptors is a man aged 18 to 35 in good health. The conserved cysteine and the conserved F or W are not part of the CDR3 here. Each record gives: V gene, CDR3 protein.

>TRBV20-1
SARDLDDWQGGQWQPQH
>TRBV19
ASSREIDTGELF
>TRBV28
ASSLLGRARRTDGYT
>TRBV7-2
ASSLVQGEKLF
>TRBV20-1
IPVGGQNRANYGYT
>TRBV7-3
ASSSSPWTGPNTEAF
>TRBV21-1
ASSKVEVFYGYGYT
>TRBV20-1
SARGRDKYNEQF
>TRBV7-2
ASSSLGTGELF
>TRBV4-3
ASSQVVLNEQF
>TRBV2
ASSEFGQNQETQY
>TRBV7-2
ASSLYGSEEKLF
>TRBV5-6
ASRLQGSGANVLT
>TRBV14
ASSRGHDYEQY
>TRBV9
ASSVVAGRGAF
>TRBV2
ASSVERDEQF
>TRBV20-1
SASFFSETQY
>TRBV2
ASSVGQDYNEQY
>TRBV20-1
SAKDRDRSNTEAF
>TRBV20-1
SARDWVGDRNQPQH
>TRBV7-7
ASSLGSQAQETQY
>TRBV2
ATLQGAGDTEAF
>TRBV27
ASSSWEGNVNYEQY
>TRBV21-1
ASSFRTGGGEKLF
>TRBV9
ASSPRGRISTDTQY
>TRBV3-1
ASSQDPPDEQF
>TRBV6-5
ASSYSRSDEKLF
>TRBV20-1
SARTGTDNSPLH
>TRBV10-3
AISESGGGRNEKLF
>TRBV9
ASSEFGRAVYEDYT
>TRBV6-1
ASSEARTTLSTDTQY
>TRBV6-5
ASSYPQGEAF
>TRBV20-1
SARVQGTFKWTQY
>TRBV27
ASSLVLAANQPQH
>TRBV20-1
SGGTNTQY
>TRBV2
ASRPGGGTPDNEQY
>TRBV12-3/TRBV12-4
ASSFVVQNTEAF
>TRBV24-1
ATSDFPTGVDTQY
>TRBV12-3/TRBV12-4
ASSDRGAQY
>TRBV4-3
ASSPLGGGHTNEKLF
>TRBV29-1
SVEFSVDGYT
>TRBV20-1
SARGPSIYEQY
>TRBV20-1
SAPGRGRSYEQY
>TRBV27
ASNRGRGQKDEQF
>TRBV5-1
ASSQSGTVNTGELF